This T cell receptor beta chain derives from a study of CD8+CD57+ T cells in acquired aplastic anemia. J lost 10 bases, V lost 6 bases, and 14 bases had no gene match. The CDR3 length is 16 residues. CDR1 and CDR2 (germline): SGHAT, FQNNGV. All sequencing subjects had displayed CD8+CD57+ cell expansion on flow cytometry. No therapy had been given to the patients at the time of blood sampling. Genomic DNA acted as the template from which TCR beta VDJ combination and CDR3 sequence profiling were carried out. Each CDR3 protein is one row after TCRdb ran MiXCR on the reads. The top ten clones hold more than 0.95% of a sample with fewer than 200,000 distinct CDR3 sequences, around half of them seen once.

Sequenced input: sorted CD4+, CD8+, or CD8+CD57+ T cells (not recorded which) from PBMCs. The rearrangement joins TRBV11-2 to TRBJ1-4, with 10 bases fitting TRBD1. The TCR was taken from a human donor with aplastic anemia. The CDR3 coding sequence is TGTGCCAGCAGTTCCCTGGTCGGGACAGGGGATCGAAAACTGTTTTTT. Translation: CASSSLVGTGDRKLFF.